The 15 T cell receptor beta chains below were found in one sample sequenced in a study of T cell therapy after organ transplantation. Libraries were prepared by immunoSEQ multiplex PCR; TCRdb keeps only in-frame clonotypes and omits some of them. The sample holds some 47,000 clones, over 90% seen once. Their antigen targets remain unknown. Sequencing used CD8+ T cells from blood, obtained before autologous CMV-specific T cell therapy. These receptors all stem from a human patient who had received a solid organ transplant and had CMV disease.

About this clone: This CDR3 is also generated by other DNA sequences in the sample. The chain employs TRBV7-9 and TRBJ1-1; D is uncertain. The CDR3 runs to 14 residues. V was clipped by 0 bases and J by 1 base, with 6 bases between them. The V gene's germline CDR1 is SEHNR and CDR2 FQNEAQ (reference sequence). The CDR3 loop is CASSLALPNTEAFF. CDR3 DNA: TGTGCCAGCAGCTTAGCTTTGCCGAACACTGAAGCTTTCTTT.

The chain carries TRBV10-3 and TRBJ2-2; TRBD2 matches at 8 bases. This CDR3 is built from 16 residues. Germline V gene sequence: CDR1 ENHRY, CDR2 SYGVKD. Trimming took 3 bases from V and 0 from J; bases not matched to a gene: 3. The CDR3 here is CAISEFSGTNTGELFF. CDR3 DNA sequence: TGTGCCATCAGTGAATTTAGCGGGACGAACACCGGGGAGCTGTTTTTT.

The chain combines TRBV6-5 with TRBJ1-2, with 8 bases identical to TRBD1. The germline gives CDR1 MNHEY, CDR2 SVGAGI. V trimming: 6 bases; J trimming: 2 bases; junction bases outside the gene matches: 8. The CDR3 sequence is 15 residues long. CDR3 protein: CASRLPGTGNYGYTF. For the CDR3, the DNA is TGTGCCAGCAGGCTCCCCGGGACAGGAAACTATGGCTACACCTTC.

This CDR3 is CASSSIDHTGEGTDTQYF. The CDR3 DNA reads as TGTGCCAGCAGCTCAATAGACCACACAGGGGAGGGCACAGATACGCAGTATTTT. The rearrangement links TRBV7-9 to TRBJ2-3, with D possibly matching TRBD1 (7 bases). Germline CDR1 reads SEHNR; CDR2 reads FQNEAQ (reference sequence). This CDR3 contains 18 residues. V was clipped by 4 bases and J by 1 base, with 21 bases between them. Supplemented by reference TRBV7-9 and TRBJ2-3, the full variable domain reads DTGVSQNPRHKITKRGQNVTFRCDPISEHNRLYWYRQTLGQGPEFLTYFQNEAQLEKSRLLSDRFSAERPKGSFSTLEIQRTEQGDSAMYLCASSSIDHTGEGTDTQYFGPGTRLTVL.

Here the CDR3 DNA reads TGCGCCAGCAGCCTAGAACAGGGTGGGACAGATACGCAGTATTTT. Protein product: CASSLEQGGTDTQYF. V and J are TRBV4-3 and TRBJ2-3; the D gene is possibly TRBD1 (6 bases). The CDR3 has 15 residues. The ends were cut back, 4 bases at V and 3 bases at J, with 14 bases in the middle. Germline V lookup: CDR1 LGHNA, CDR2 YSLEER.

This chain connects TRBV30 to TRBJ1-4; 9 nucleotides match TRBD1. From germline, CDR1 is GTSNPN and CDR2 SVGIG (reference sequence). This CDR3 region has 14 residues. With V trimmed by 4 bases and J by 7 bases, 7 bases remained unmatched. The DNA of the CDR3 is TGTGCCTGGACTGCCGGGACAGGGTTTGAAAAACTGTTTTTT. This encodes CAWTAGTGFEKLFF.

The chain links TRBV7-9 to TRBJ2-7; unclear D gene. CDR3 length equals 11 residues. Germline V gene lookup returns CDR1 SEHNR and CDR2 FQNEAQ (reference sequence). V lost 2 bases and J lost 3, with 2 bases in between. CDR3 bases: TGTGCCAGCAGCTTATTCTACGAGCAGTACTTC. Translation: CASSLFYEQYF.

The rearrangement joins TRBV19 to TRBJ1-1; D is possibly TRBD1 (6 bases). Germline CDR1 LNHDA, CDR2 SQIVND (reference sequence). Trimming removed 3 bases at V and 8 bases at J, with 13 bases between. CDR3 length: 13 amino acids. CDR3 loop: CASSIQGSGEAFF. In nucleotides, the CDR3 is TGTGCCAGTAGTATCCAGGGGTCAGGCGAAGCTTTCTTT.

J is TRBJ1-6 and V is TRBV7-3; D not resolved. In germline, CDR1 is SGHTA, CDR2 FQGTGA. The germline V and J ends were trimmed by 2 bases and 10 bases, with 12 bases remaining between them. CDR3 length: 14 amino acids. Here the CDR3 DNA reads TGTGCCAGCAGCTTAGGTGGCGGGAGCTCACCCCTCCACTTT. Its protein product is CASSLGGGSSPLHF.

The chain carries TRBV6-5 and TRBJ2-2, with D hard to call. CDR1 is MNHEY and CDR2 is SVGAGI in the germline V gene. The CDR3 sequence is 14 residues long. V was trimmed by 5 bases and J by 0 bases, leaving 7 bases between them. The CDR3 sequence is CASSKDSNTGELFF. Here the CDR3 DNA reads TGTGCCAGCAGTAAAGATTCGAACACCGGGGAGCTGTTTTTT.

The V call is TRBV30, the J call TRBJ2-3; D perhaps matches TRBD2 (6 bases). The CDR3 runs to 15 residues. Germline V CDR1 and CDR2: GTSNPN, SVGIG (reference sequence). The V end was cut by 3 bases, the J end by 0 bases, with 13 bases between. CDR3 loop: CAWSLAGLSTDTQYF. The DNA for the CDR3 is TGTGCCTGGAGCTTGGCGGGACTTAGCACAGATACGCAGTATTTT.

The chain couples TRBV5-1 to TRBJ2-2; D is undetermined. V was shortened by 3 bases and J by 3 bases, with 12 bases between the two germline ends. Per the germline V gene, CDR1 is SGHRS and CDR2 is YFSETQ. The CDR3 sequence is 15 residues long. In nucleotides, the CDR3 is TGCGCCAGCAGCTGGGAAGGCGCCCACACCGGGGAGCTGTTTTTT. Its translation: CASSWEGAHTGELFF. Filled out from reference TRBV5-1 and TRBJ2-2, the complete variable domain reads KAGVTQTPRYLIKTRGQQVTLSCSPISGHRSVSWYQQTPGQGLQFLFEYFSETQRNKGNFPGRFSGRQFSNSRSEMNVSTLELGDSALYLCASSWEGAHTGELFFGEGSRLTVL.

The V call is TRBV11-3, the J call TRBJ1-1, with D tentatively TRBD1 (5 bases). The V end lost 5 bases, the J end lost 4 bases, and 17 bases lay between the germline ends. The CDR3 loop spans 15 amino acids. Germline values: CDR1 SGHNT, CDR2 YENEEA. The CDR3 reads CASSISSGGPTEAFF. Written as DNA, the CDR3 is TGTGCCAGCAGCATAAGTTCCGGGGGTCCCACTGAAGCTTTCTTT.

This clone was picked up a small number of times. The chain is built from TRBV30 and TRBJ1-1; weak D call: TRBD1 (6 bases). The length of the CDR3 is 12 residues. Germline-derived CDR1 and CDR2 are GTSNPN and SVGIG (reference sequence). V was clipped by 8 bases and J by 3 bases, with 13 bases between them. The CDR3 DNA reads as TGTGCCCACACGGGGGGCCACACTGAAGCTTTCTTT. Amino acids: CAHTGGHTEAFF.

The chain carries TRBV30 and TRBJ1-2; D is unclear. V was pared by 0 bases and J by 8 bases, with 10 bases between. The CDR3 length is 12 residues. Germline V CDR1 and CDR2: GTSNPN, SVGIG (reference sequence). The CDR3 spells CAWSVSGGGYTF. CDR3 in DNA: TGTGCCTGGAGTGTTTCGGGAGGGGGCTACACCTTC.